This TCR beta chain was recovered during a study of blood T cell repertoires in COVID-19. V shed 1 base and J shed 0 bases, with 6 bases lying between them. The CDR3 is made up of 14 amino acids. In germline, CDR1 is SGHTA, CDR2 FQGTGA. TCRdb keeps only in-frame clones here, not all; method: immunoSEQ multiplex PCR. Of approximately 70,000 clones in the sample, roughly nine tenths were seen once. In Seattle, patients joined the study during active infection and were tracked longitudinally. This TCR was recovered from a man aged 50-59 years with COVID-19, enrolled during active disease. The rearrangement uses TRBV7-3 and TRBJ2-5; D is uncertain. Source material: peripheral blood. Written as DNA, the CDR3 is TGTGCCAGCAGCTTAATGGCGGACCAAGAGACCCAGTACTTC. This encodes CASSLMADQETQYF.